Below are 17 T cell receptor beta chains sequenced from a single sample in a study of T cells after yellow fever vaccination. TCRdb re-analysed the 5' RACE reads in MiXCR, keeping a single row per CDR3 protein. The table shows 300,000 or so distinct CDR3 sequences, with about 8.3% occurring only once. The starting material was PBMCs, obtained approximately 47 days after the first yellow fever vaccination. The receptors here all came from a young man who received the YFV17D yellow fever vaccine.

There are a few counts of this clonotype. The rearrangement uses TRBV15 and TRBJ1-6; D call uncertain. The germline V gene encodes CDR1 LNHNV and CDR2 YYDKDF (reference sequence). The ends were cut back, 3 bases at V and 5 bases at J, with 8 bases in the middle. CDR3 size: 14 residues. CDR3 sequence (DNA): TGTGCCACCAGCAGGGCGAGGAATAATTCACCCCTCCACTTT. It codes for CATSRARNNSPLHF.

There are a few counts of this clonotype. The V and J genes are TRBV7-4 and TRBJ1-5; D is perhaps TRBD1 (5 bases). Germline-derived CDR1 and CDR2 are SGHVT and SQSDAQ. V was trimmed by 5 bases and J by 7 bases, leaving 21 bases between them. This CDR3 has 16 amino acids. The CDR3 bases are TGTGCCAGCAGCGGGCGGGGGTCGGGGGAAGAACAGCCCCAGCATTTT. It is translated as CASSGRGSGEEQPQHF.

This clonotype was recorded a few times. The chain carries TRBV24-1 and TRBJ2-1, with TRBD1 matching over 8 bases. CDR1 and CDR2 (germline): KGHDR, SFDVKD. The CDR3 loop spans 16 amino acids. The J segment lost 2 bases and the V segment lost 8 bases, leaving 10 bases of the junction unmatched. CDR3 protein: CATILQQGEAYNEQFF. DNA of the CDR3: TGTGCCACCATTCTGCAACAGGGGGAGGCCTACAATGAGCAGTTCTTC.

This clonotype was detected only a few times. The genes are TRBV7-3 and TRBJ2-2; D uncertain. This CDR3 is 14 amino acids long. V gave up 5 bases and J gave up 1 base, with 8 bases separating them. Germline loops: CDR1 SGHTA, CDR2 FQGTGA. CDR3 in DNA: TGTGCCAGCAGCCCCCCCGGGAACACCGGGGAGCTGTTTTTT. Translating gives CASSPPGNTGELFF.

This clonotype was detected ten times or more. The chain has TRBV5-6 and TRBJ1-2; 7 bases fit TRBD1. The junction had 9 bases not matched to a gene; V was cut back by 2 bases and J by 8 bases. The CDR3 consists of 14 residues. Germline lookup yields CDR1 SGHDT and CDR2 YYEEEE. The chain's CDR3 is CASSLTDRAAGYTF. CDR3 coding DNA: TGTGCCAGCAGCTTAACCGACAGGGCTGCGGGCTACACCTTC.

There are a few counts of this clonotype. This chain links TRBV20-1 with TRBJ2-1; 11 bases align to TRBD1. The CDR3 covers 19 residues. The germline V gene encodes CDR1 DFQATT and CDR2 SNEGSKA (reference sequence). Trimming took 5 bases from V and 2 from J; bases not matched to a gene: 17. The CDR3 loop reads CSAPPTDRGRILAYNEQFF. In DNA, the CDR3 is TGCAGTGCTCCCCCCACGGACAGGGGGCGAATCTTGGCCTACAATGAGCAGTTCTTC.

CDR3 region: CASSYGPVYTGELFF. The CDR3 DNA is TGTGCCAGCAGTTACGGGCCAGTATACACCGGGGAGCTGTTTTTT. V gene TRBV6-2 or TRBV6-3 combines with J gene TRBJ2-2; D remains unclear. Trimming removed 2 bases from V and 3 bases from J, with 10 bases in between. Germline values: CDR1 MNHEY, CDR2 SVGEGT. CDR3 length equals 15 residues.

This clonotype occurred a few times. V and J are TRBV7-2 and TRBJ1-1; D is undetermined. The germline gives CDR1 SGHTA, CDR2 FQGNSA. The ends were cut back, 5 bases at V and 3 bases at J, with 16 bases in the middle. This CDR3 has 15 amino acids. CDR3 DNA sequence: TGTGCCAGCAGCGCCTACCTTCTTAAGGACACTGAAGCTTTCTTT. Translating gives CASSAYLLKDTEAFF.

This clonotype occurred a few times. The gene calls are TRBV5-1 and TRBJ1-2, with D tentatively TRBD1 (5 bases). The CDR3 spans 13 residues. Germline CDR1 is SGHRS and CDR2 is YFSETQ. The germline V and J ends were trimmed by 3 bases and 4 bases, with 10 bases remaining between them. The CDR3 DNA is TGCGCCAGCAGCTCGATGACAGTCTATGGCTACACCTTC. It encodes CASSSMTVYGYTF. The variable domain in full, with the rest retrieved from reference TRBV5-1 and TRBJ1-2, is KAGVTQTPRYLIKTRGQQVTLSCSPISGHRSVSWYQQTPGQGLQFLFEYFSETQRNKGNFPGRFSGRQFSNSRSEMNVSTLELGDSALYLCASSSMTVYGYTFGSGTRLTVV.

V and J are TRBV12-3 or TRBV12-4 and TRBJ2-1, with a possible D match to TRBD2 (5 bases). Trimming cost V 6 bases and J 10 bases, with 10 bases left between them. The CDR3 has 11 amino acids. This CDR3 reads CASRRRGEQFF. CDR3 bases: TGTGCCAGCAGAAGACGGGGAGAGCAGTTCTTC.

The chain combines TRBV6-6 with TRBJ1-5; D is undetermined. Per the germline V gene, CDR1 is MNHNY and CDR2 is SVGAGI (reference sequence). The ends were cut back, 2 bases at V and 2 bases at J, with 4 bases in the middle. This CDR3 has 13 amino acids. CDR3: CASSYDGNQPQHF. In DNA form, the CDR3 reads TGTGCCAGCAGTTACGATGGCAATCAGCCCCAGCATTTT.

The rearrangement joins TRBV3-1 to TRBJ2-5, with 8 bases matching TRBD2. The CDR3 consists of 16 residues. Unmatched junction bases numbered 10, after V lost 4 bases and J lost 3 bases. CDR1 LGHDT and CDR2 YNNKEL come from the germline V gene (reference sequence). CDR3 sequence reads: CASSRGVGGGKETQYF. The DNA of the CDR3 is TGTGCCAGCAGCCGAGGGGTTGGCGGGGGGAAAGAGACCCAGTACTTC.

This chain uses TRBV18 with TRBJ2-5; D not certain. Looked up from germline, CDR1 is KGHSH and CDR2 is LQKENI. The CDR3 has 13 amino acids. V was shortened by 1 base and J by 0 bases, with 3 bases between the two germline ends. CDR3 protein: CASSPQDQETQYF. The CDR3, as DNA: TGTGCCAGCTCACCACAGGACCAAGAGACCCAGTACTTC.

This chain joins TRBV19 and TRBJ1-5; a weak D match, TRBD1 (5 bases). CDR3 length: 12 residues. Per germline, CDR1 LNHDA and CDR2 SQIVND (reference sequence). V lost 8 bases and J lost 7, with 12 bases in between. CDR3 in DNA: TGTGCCAGTGGCGGGGGGAACCAGCCCCAGCATTTT. Amino acid sequence: CASGGGNQPQHF. Using reference TRBV19 and TRBJ1-5 for the parts outside the CDR3, the full variable domain is DGGITQSPKYLFRKEGQNVTLSCEQNLNHDAMYWYRQDPGQGLRLIYYSQIVNDFQKGDIAEGYSVSREKKESFPLTVTSAQKNPTAFYLCASGGGNQPQHFGDGTRLSIL.

In its sample, this clonotype was seen once. The chain carries TRBV9 and TRBJ2-1, with 7 bases identical to TRBD1. Per the germline V gene, CDR1 is SGDLS and CDR2 is YYNGEE. The CDR3 runs 15 residues. V shed 2 bases, J shed 3 bases, and the junction held 5 bases outside the gene matches. In DNA, the CDR3 is TGTGCCAGCAGCGTCGGGACAGCCGTCTACAATGAGCAGTTCTTC. It codes for CASSVGTAVYNEQFF.

In its sample, this clonotype was seen a few times. This chain joins TRBV5-1 and TRBJ1-6; D gene uncertain. Germline V gives CDR1 SGHRS, CDR2 YFSETQ. Deletions cut 5 bases from V and 7 bases from J, with 7 bases between. There are 12 residues in the CDR3. This CDR3 reads CASRVENSPLHF. DNA of the CDR3: TGCGCCAGCAGGGTGGAAAATTCACCCCTCCACTTT.

The J gene is TRBJ1-4, the V gene TRBV2, with a weak D call TRBD1 (6 bases). The V gene lost 7 bases and the J gene lost 0 bases, with 9 bases spanning the gap. Germline lookup yields CDR1 SNHLY and CDR2 FYNNEI. The CDR3 contains 14 residues. The DNA of the CDR3 is TGTGCCAGCAAGCAGGGGACAACTAATGAAAAACTGTTTTTT. It codes for CASKQGTTNEKLFF.